The entry below describes one T cell receptor beta chain. No antigen is known for it. No base quality values were provided; no much bigger clone lies one nucleotide off. The trim is 4 bases for V and 5 bases for J, with a gap of 12 bases between the germline ends. In the germline V gene (reference sequence), CDR1 corresponds to LNHDA and CDR2 to SQIVND. Spanning cysteine to phenylalanine, the CDR3 consists of 14 amino acids. CDR3 DNA only is kept here, 42 bases in frame from base 1. These data come from a study of OX40 agonist ivuxolimab in advanced cancers. With respect to the entire study: Ivuxolimab, which targeted the costimulatory receptor OX40 (CD134), was an agonistic, fully human IgG2 monoclonal antibody. Intravenous ivuxolimab was administered to patients every 2 weeks at six dose levels: 0.01, 0.1, 0.3, 1.5, 3 and 10 mg/kg. Of the approximately 54 dose-escalation patients, hepatocellular carcinoma was present in about 19, melanoma in around 15, renal cell carcinoma in 9 and head and neck cancer in 9. The dose-escalation cohort was around 84% male with a mean age of about 60 years, ranging from about 23 to 85. Patients were allowed to have had prior anti-PD-1, anti-PD-L1 or anti-CTLA-4 therapy, and around two fifths of the dose-escalation patients had been treated with checkpoint inhibitors. Partial responses occurred in three dose-escalation patients: two with cutaneous melanoma and one with hepatocellular carcinoma. Peripheral TCRbeta sequencing was intended to test whether TCR sequence diversity was altered and clonal T-cell expansion was caused by ivuxolimab. The monotherapy dose-escalation portion (N of about 47 patients) of the phase I ivuxolimab trial is reported in the paper.

The trial excluded patients who had a history of autoimmune disease or who were on systemic immunosuppression. Peripheral blood for TCR sequencing was collected from all dose cohorts at baseline, on cycle 4 day 1, and on cycle 7 day 1. The samples were taken from a phase I, first-in-human, multicenter, open-label dose-escalation trial of ivuxolimab. Adults with locally advanced or metastatic melanoma, renal cell carcinoma, hepatocellular carcinoma or head and neck squamous cell carcinoma were enrolled in the trial. CD4+ and CD8+ T cells were sorted separately from peripheral blood before TCR sequencing. Broad study findings and their caveats: Which antigens the clonally expanded peripheral T cells were specific for was not determined. In partial responders in the 0.1-3.0 mg/kg groups, normalized peripheral clonal expansion was found to be among the lowest, especially among CD8+ T cells. At doses from 0.1 to 3.0 mg/kg, clonal expansion was seen in both CD4+ and CD8+ blood T cells between baseline and week 6. After ivuxolimab, more expanded clones were found on average in CD8+ T cells than in CD4+ T cells. Low levels of normalized T-cell clonal expansion were also seen in some patients who did not respond.

Genomic DNA was isolated from the sorted cells so that the TCRbeta CDR3 region could be sequenced. The immunoSEQ Assay was used for sequencing of TCRbeta CDR3 regions. The immuneACCESS repertoire file appears here via TCRdb, limited to in-frame rearrangements. These files lack a portion of the clones; in checked studies, under half of the deficit traces to unresolved V genes, and the cause of the others is not known. Counted in this sample were fewer than 60,000 clones; 82% of them appeared once. Together, the top ten hold around 3.6% of the sample. This TCR was sampled from an adult with an advanced solid tumor such as melanoma, head and neck, liver or kidney cancer. The sequence links TRBV19 to TRBJ2-1; no D gene call is confident. The specimen was CD4+ or CD8+ T cells sorted from blood, collected in a trial of the OX40 agonist ivuxolimab. CDR3 sequence: CASSSSRSNNEQFF. The nucleotide sequence is TGTGCCAGTAGTAGCAGCAGGTCCAACAATGAGCAGTTCTTC.